The 20 T cell receptor beta chains below were found in one sample sequenced in a study of blood T cell repertoires in COVID-19. Assay used: immunoSEQ multiplex PCR; TCRdb lists only in-frame clones, some missing. The table lists roughly 160,000 clones, approximately 85% of them singletons. Sequencing used peripheral blood. The receptors shown here come from an elderly man with COVID-19, enrolled during active disease.

This clone has more than one count but fewer than ten. This chain uses TRBV6-1 with TRBJ2-2, with TRBD1 matching 10 bases. Germline V gives CDR1 MNHNS, CDR2 SASEGT. The V segment lost 2 bases and the J segment 5 bases; nucleotides outside the gene matches: 5. The CDR3 is made up of 16 amino acids. Written as DNA, the CDR3 is TGTGCCAGCAGTGAACCGGGACAGGGGTTAACCGGGGAGCTGTTTTTT. It codes for CASSEPGQGLTGELFF.

The genes are TRBV5-1 and TRBJ2-2, with 9 bases matching TRBD1. The ends lost 7 bases at V and 0 bases at J; junction bases unmatched: 4. Germline-derived CDR1 and CDR2 are SGHRS and YFSETQ. There are 15 residues in the CDR3. The CDR3 nucleotides are TGCGCCAGCGGGGGGACAGGGTCGAACACCGGGGAGCTGTTTTTT. This encodes CASGGTGSNTGELFF.

The CDR3 reads CAACGPNQPQHF. The CDR3 bases are TGTGCCGCTTGTGGCCCTAATCAGCCCCAGCATTTT. V is TRBV6-5 and J is TRBJ1-5; no firm D call. CDR1 is MNHEY, CDR2 SVGAGI, per germline. The CDR3 sequence is 12 residues long. V was trimmed by 11 bases and J by 4 bases, leaving 12 bases between them.

The V gene is TRBV2, the J gene TRBJ2-6, with D hard to call. Germline V gene sequence: CDR1 SNHLY, CDR2 FYNNEI. Trimming left V 6 bases short and J 0 bases short, with 12 bases between. The CDR3 contains 16 residues. CDR3 nucleotides: TGTGCCAGCAGGAGAGGATATAGCTCTGGGGCCAACGTCCTGACTTTC. Translating it yields CASRRGYSSGANVLTF.

The J gene is TRBJ1-2, the V gene TRBV4-2; D is possibly TRBD1 (6 bases). The germline V and J ends were trimmed by 1 base and 4 bases, with 7 bases remaining between them. This CDR3 has 13 amino acids. From germline, CDR1 is LGHNA and CDR2 YNFKEQ. The CDR3 sequence is CASSQGTAYGYTF. DNA of the CDR3: TGTGCCAGCAGCCAAGGGACAGCCTATGGCTACACCTTC.

The chain is built from TRBV11-2 and TRBJ2-6; D unresolved. Germline V lookup: CDR1 SGHAT, CDR2 FQNNGV. Trimming took 5 bases from V and 0 from J, leaving 8 bases between them. The CDR3 is made up of 15 amino acids. CDR3 sequence reads: CASSPGFSGANVLTF. As DNA, the CDR3 is TGTGCCAGCAGCCCCGGTTTCTCTGGGGCCAACGTCCTGACTTTC.

This clone was observed once. Here the CDR3 reads CASSPLGQLSNTEAFF. The CDR3 region has the DNA TGTGCCAGCTCACCACTGGGACAGCTATCGAACACTGAAGCTTTCTTT. The chain links TRBV18 to TRBJ1-1; 7 nucleotides line up with TRBD1. V dropped 1 base and J dropped 1; count of bases not matched to a gene: 6. Germline V gene lookup returns CDR1 KGHSH and CDR2 LQKENI. The CDR3 contains 16 residues.

V gene TRBV11-1 combines with J gene TRBJ1-1; weak D call: TRBD1 (5 bases). Germline V gene lookup returns CDR1 SGHAT and CDR2 FQDESV (reference sequence). CDR3 length: 14 residues. V lost 2 bases to trimming and J lost 4 bases, with 11 bases between them. CDR3 sequence: CASSLIGGVTEAFF. The CDR3 DNA follows: TGTGCCAGCAGCTTAATCGGGGGAGTCACTGAAGCTTTCTTT. The whole variable domain, filled in from reference TRBV11-1 and TRBJ1-1, reads EAEVAQSPRYKITEKSQAVAFWCDPISGHATLYWYRQILGQGPELLVQFQDESVVDDSQLPKDRFSAERLKGVDSTLKIQPAELGDSAMYLCASSLIGGVTEAFFGQGTRLTVV.

The chain joins TRBV5-1 to TRBJ1-3, with D perhaps matching TRBD1 (6 bases). Between the trimmed V and J ends, which lost 0 bases and 6 bases, there was a span of 16 bases. The CDR3 runs to 16 residues. Looked up from germline, CDR1 is SGHRS and CDR2 is YFSETQ. CDR3 in amino acids: CASSLGSTWDKNTIYF. The DNA for the CDR3 is TGCGCCAGCAGCTTGGGGTCTACCTGGGACAAAAACACCATATATTTT.

This sequence joins TRBV11-2 and TRBJ1-6; 9 bases line up with TRBD1. V lost 0 bases to trimming and J lost 3 bases; unmatched junction nucleotides: 12. The CDR3 is made up of 20 amino acids. Germline V gene lookup returns CDR1 SGHAT and CDR2 FQNNGV. Written as DNA, the CDR3 is TGTGCCAGCAGCTTAGATTCCTTAGGGACAGGGATTCTCTATAATTCACCCCTCCACTTT. Translated: CASSLDSLGTGILYNSPLHF.

This rearrangement joins TRBV24-1 to TRBJ1-6; tentatively, D is TRBD1 (6 bases). The V gene lost 4 bases and the J gene lost 9 bases, with 12 bases spanning the gap. The CDR3 has 14 amino acids. Germline CDR1 and CDR2: KGHDR and SFDVKD. As DNA, the CDR3 is TGTGCCACCAGTGACCGACAGGTCGGTTCACCCCTCCACTTT. Its translation is CATSDRQVGSPLHF.

The chain carries TRBV4-1 and TRBJ2-3; 9 nucleotides match TRBD1. Per the germline V gene, CDR1 is MGHRA and CDR2 is YSYEKL. V was pared by 0 bases and J by 1 base, with 5 bases of the junction left unmatched. The CDR3 runs to 17 residues. The CDR3 nucleotides are TGCGCCAGCAGCCAAGAGCAGGACAGGGGAGGCACAGATACGCAGTATTTT. It specifies CASSQEQDRGGTDTQYF.

V gene TRBV9 combines with J gene TRBJ1-1; 8 positions agree with TRBD1. Unmatched junction bases numbered 8, after V lost 4 bases and J lost 6 bases. Per germline, CDR1 SGDLS and CDR2 YYNGEE. The length of the CDR3 is 14 residues. The CDR3 DNA reads TGTGCCAGCAGCTACGGGCAGGGGGCCGCTGAAGCTTTCTTT. Its translation: CASSYGQGAAEAFF.

The chain recombines TRBV18 with TRBJ2-1; a weak D match, TRBD2 (6 bases). The germline CDR1 and CDR2 sequences are KGHSH and LQKENI. V lost 2 bases to trimming and J lost 1 base, with 9 bases between them. The CDR3 is made up of 15 amino acids. CDR3 DNA sequence: TGTGCCAGCTCACCAACCGCGGGGTCCTACAATGAGCAGTTCTTC. It specifies CASSPTAGSYNEQFF.

V usage is TRBV2 and J usage is TRBJ1-6, with 7 nucleotides matching TRBD1. The CDR3 runs to 14 residues. Losses at the gene ends were 4 bases for V and 10 bases for J; bases not matched to a gene: 7. The germline V gene encodes CDR1 SNHLY and CDR2 FYNNEI. CDR3 region: CASSAGTARSPLHF. The DNA for the CDR3 is TGTGCCAGCAGTGCCGGGACAGCCCGGTCACCCCTCCACTTT.

The chain uses TRBV10-3 and TRBJ2-1, with D possibly being TRBD1 (6 bases). The CDR3 contains 13 residues. In germline, CDR1 is ENHRY, CDR2 SYGVKD. V was pared by 11 bases and J by 3 bases, with 14 bases between. The CDR3 reads CAHGPDSYNEQFF. The CDR3 DNA follows: TGTGCCCACGGTCCGGACAGCTACAATGAGCAGTTCTTC.

The chain has TRBV5-1 and TRBJ1-4, with 7 nucleotides matching TRBD1. The germline CDR1 and CDR2 sequences are SGHRS and YFSETQ. The CDR3 has 15 amino acids. V was clipped by 4 bases and J by 15 bases; unmatched bases: 18. CDR3 region: CASSPDRDEVERVFF. CDR3 DNA: TGCGCCAGCAGCCCTGACAGGGATGAGGTGGAGAGGGTGTTTTTT. Full variable domain (rest looked up from reference TRBV5-1 and TRBJ1-4): KAGVTQTPRYLIKTRGQQVTLSCSPISGHRSVSWYQQTPGQGLQFLFEYFSETQRNKGNFPGRFSGRQFSNSRSEMNVSTLELGDSALYLCASSPDRDEVERVFFGSGTQLSVL.

The chain combines TRBV20-1 with TRBJ2-3; D possibly corresponds to TRBD1 (6 bases). V gave up 5 bases and J gave up 3 bases, with 21 bases separating them. The CDR3 consists of 16 residues. The V gene's germline CDR1 is DFQATT and CDR2 SNEGSKA (reference sequence). CDR3: CSAGAPTGFETDTQYF. CDR3 DNA sequence: TGCAGTGCTGGTGCGCCTACAGGGTTTGAGACAGATACGCAGTATTTT.

This sequence joins TRBV9 and TRBJ2-5; possible D gene TRBD1, 5 bases. Trimming took 0 bases from V and 3 from J, leaving 15 bases between them. The CDR3 length is 16 residues. The germline V gene encodes CDR1 SGDLS and CDR2 YYNGEE. The CDR3 spells CASSVGAGFGEETQYF. CDR3 DNA: TGTGCCAGCAGCGTAGGTGCAGGGTTCGGTGAAGAGACCCAGTACTTC.

This clone has a handful of counts. CDR3 sequence: CASSSWGTDTQYF. The CDR3 region has the DNA TGCGCCAGCTCTAGCTGGGGCACAGATACGCAGTATTTT. The J gene is TRBJ2-3, the V gene TRBV5-1, with a weak D call TRBD2 (5 bases). Germline values: CDR1 SGHRS, CDR2 YFSETQ. This CDR3 region has 13 residues. The V end was cut by 7 bases, the J end by 1 base, with 10 bases between.